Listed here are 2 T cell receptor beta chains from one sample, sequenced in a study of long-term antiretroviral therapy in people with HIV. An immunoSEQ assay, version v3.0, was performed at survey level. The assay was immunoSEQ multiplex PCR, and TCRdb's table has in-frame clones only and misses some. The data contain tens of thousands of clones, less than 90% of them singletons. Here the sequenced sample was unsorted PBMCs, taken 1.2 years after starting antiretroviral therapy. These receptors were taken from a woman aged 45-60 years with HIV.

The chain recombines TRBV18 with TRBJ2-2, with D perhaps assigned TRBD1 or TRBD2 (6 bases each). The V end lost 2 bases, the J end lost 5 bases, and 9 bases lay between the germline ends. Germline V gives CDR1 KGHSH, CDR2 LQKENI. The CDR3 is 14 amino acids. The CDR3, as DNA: TGTGCCAGCTCACCAAGAGGGGGGACCGGGGAGCTGTTTTTT. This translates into CASSPRGGTGELFF.

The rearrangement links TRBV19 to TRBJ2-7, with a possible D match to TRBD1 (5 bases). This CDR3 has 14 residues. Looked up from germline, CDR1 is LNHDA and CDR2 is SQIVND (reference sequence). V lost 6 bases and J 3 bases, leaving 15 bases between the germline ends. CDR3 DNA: TGTGCCAGTAGCCCGGTTGGGGCGAACTACGAGCAGTACTTC. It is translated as CASSPVGANYEQYF.